Each of the 16 T cell receptor beta chains below was sequenced from the same sample in a study of blood T cells in healthy people across ages. The second PCR ran roughly 7 to 12 cycles with a sample-barcoded 5' primer and J-beta primers. TCRdb analysed the 5' RACE reads with MiXCR anew, one entry per CDR3 protein. This sample has fewer than 2,000,000 distinct CDR3 sequences, with 30% to 35% found just once. Sequencing was done on a sample of blood. These receptors came from a woman in her 30s in good health.

The V call is TRBV11-2, the J call TRBJ1-2, with D tentatively TRBD1 (6 bases). The V gene's germline CDR1 is SGHAT and CDR2 FQNNGV. The CDR3 totals 16 residues. The V end was cut by 0 bases, the J end by 3 bases, with 14 bases between. The CDR3 DNA is TGTGCCAGCAGCTTAGAGCGGACAGCGTACGACTATGGCTACACCTTC. Protein: CASSLERTAYDYGYTF. Supplemented by reference TRBV11-2 and TRBJ1-2, the full variable domain reads EAGVAQSPRYKIIEKRQSVAFWCNPISGHATLYWYQQILGQGPKLLIQFQNNGVVDDSQLPKDRFSAERLKGVDSTLKIQPAKLEDSAVYLCASSLERTAYDYGYTFGSGTRLTVV.

This clonotype has more than one count but fewer than ten. This sequence joins TRBV3-1 and TRBJ1-2; D gene uncertain. The germline gives CDR1 LGHDT, CDR2 YNNKEL (reference sequence). This CDR3 has 15 amino acids. V lost 0 bases to trimming and J lost 8 bases, with 16 bases between them. The CDR3 sequence: CASSQDRVLLNGYTF. CDR3 nucleotides: TGTGCCAGCAGCCAAGATAGGGTCCTACTTAACGGCTACACCTTC.

This clonotype was found a few times. The chain joins TRBV27 to TRBJ2-6, with 8 nucleotides matching TRBD1. With 1 base clipped from V and 2 bases from J, the junction kept 10 bases outside the gene matches. CDR1 is MNHEY and CDR2 is SMNVEV in the germline V gene (reference sequence). The CDR3 has 19 amino acids. CDR3 DNA: TGTGCCAGCAGTTTATTGGGCAGGGGGCTTTTAACTGGGGCCAACGTCCTGACTTTC. Protein: CASSLLGRGLLTGANVLTF.

The V call is TRBV3-1, the J call TRBJ2-7, with D perhaps TRBD2 (7 bases). The CDR3 runs 18 residues. Trimming pared 3 bases from V and 0 bases from J, leaving 21 bases between. Germline lookup yields CDR1 LGHDT and CDR2 YNNKEL (reference sequence). The CDR3 DNA sequence: TGTGCCAGCAGCCATCTCCGCCGGGGGGCCCCGAGCTCCTACGAGCAGTACTTC. As protein: CASSHLRRGAPSSYEQYF.

The sample holds a few counts of this clonotype. The CDR3 spells CASSSDRFRETQYF. Here the CDR3 DNA reads TGTGCCAGCAGCTCCGACAGGTTTAGGGAGACCCAGTACTTC. The J gene is TRBJ2-5, the V gene TRBV7-2; weak D call: TRBD1 (6 bases). Germline V gives CDR1 SGHTA, CDR2 FQGNSA. Trimming shortened V by 4 bases and J by 5 bases, and 14 bases separated the two germline ends. The length of the CDR3 is 14 residues.

V gene TRBV7-3 combines with J gene TRBJ1-1, with D tentatively TRBD1 (6 bases). V gave up 4 bases and J gave up 3 bases, with 12 bases separating them. Germline CDR1 reads SGHTA; CDR2 reads FQGTGA. The CDR3 is 14 amino acids. CDR3 coding DNA: TGTGCCAGCAGCTGGACTGCAGGGGACACTGAAGCTTTCTTT. This sequence encodes CASSWTAGDTEAFF. The full variable domain, with the rest looked up from reference TRBV7-3 and TRBJ1-1, is GAGVSQTPSNKVTEKGKYVELRCDPISGHTALYWYRQSLGQGPEFLIYFQGTGAADDSGLPNDRFFAVRPEGSVSTLKIQRTERGDSAVYLCASSWTAGDTEAFFGQGTRLTVV.

This clonotype has more than one count but fewer than ten. The chain recombines TRBV7-2 with TRBJ1-1; 9 positions agree with TRBD1. After removal of 2 bases from V and 5 bases from J, the junction contained 9 bases not matched to a gene. The CDR3 length is 16 residues. Germline values: CDR1 SGHTA, CDR2 FQGNSA. The CDR3 coding sequence is TGTGCCAGCAGCTTAAACACAGGGGGCCGGGGGACTGAAGCTTTCTTT. This gives the protein CASSLNTGGRGTEAFF. The full variable domain, completed using reference TRBV7-2 and TRBJ1-1, is GAGVSQSPSNKVTEKGKDVELRCDPISGHTALYWYRQSLGQGLEFLIYFQGNSAPDKSGLPSDRFSAERTGGSVSTLTIQRTQQEDSAVYLCASSLNTGGRGTEAFFGQGTRLTVV.

This clonotype has just a few counts. The chain is built from TRBV4-1 and TRBJ2-7; 11 bases map to TRBD2. V shed 0 bases and J 3 bases; nucleotides not matched to a gene: 4. Germline CDR1 and CDR2: MGHRA and YSYEKL. The CDR3 totals 16 residues. The CDR3 reads CASSQDLAGGIYEQYF. The DNA of the CDR3 is TGCGCCAGCAGCCAAGATCTAGCGGGAGGTATCTACGAGCAGTACTTC.

The chain is built from TRBV18 and TRBJ2-7; TRBD1 agrees at 7 bases. Per the germline V gene, CDR1 is KGHSH and CDR2 is LQKENI. The CDR3 extends over 15 amino acids. With V trimmed by 2 bases and J by 5 bases, 9 bases remained unmatched. CDR3 DNA: TGTGCCAGCTCACCATACGACAGGGAATACGACGAGCAGTACTTC. Protein product: CASSPYDREYDEQYF. The whole variable domain, filled in from reference TRBV18 and TRBJ2-7, reads NAGVMQNPRHLVRRRGQEARLRCSPMKGHSHVYWYRQLPEEGLKFMVYLQKENIIDESGMPKERFSAEFPKEGPSILRIQQVVRGDSAAYFCASSPYDREYDEQYFGPGTRLTVT.

This clonotype was counted a few times. This chain links TRBV6-4 with TRBJ2-7, with D tentatively TRBD2 (5 bases). Germline values: CDR1 MRHNA, CDR2 SNTAGT. V lost 6 bases and J 0 bases, leaving 15 bases between the germline ends. The CDR3 is 15 amino acids. The DNA of the CDR3 is TGTGCCAGCAGGAAAGAGGGAATGAACTCCTACGAGCAGTACTTC. Its protein is CASRKEGMNSYEQYF.

V gene TRBV20-1 combines with J gene TRBJ2-5, with D unclear. Germline CDR1 is DFQATT and CDR2 is SNEGSKA (reference sequence). Trimming pared 7 bases from V and 4 bases from J, leaving 10 bases between. This CDR3 has 11 amino acids. The CDR3 reads CSGVAGETQYF. CDR3 coding DNA: TGCAGTGGGGTAGCTGGAGAGACCCAGTACTTC.

This chain links TRBV7-2 with TRBJ2-1, with TRBD1 identical over 12 bases. CDR3 length equals 15 residues. Per the germline V gene, CDR1 is SGHTA and CDR2 is FQGNSA. V trimming: 3 bases; J trimming: 8 bases; junction bases outside the gene matches: 5. For the CDR3, the DNA is TGTGCCAGCAGCTTCAGAGGGACAGGGGGCTATGAGCAGTTCTTC. It codes for CASSFRGTGGYEQFF.

The chain links TRBV9 to TRBJ2-7; 8 bases are a match to TRBD2. CDR1 and CDR2 from the germline V gene are SGDLS and YYNGEE. J lost 9 bases, V lost 6 bases, and 11 bases had no gene match. This CDR3 region has 13 residues. CDR3: CASTIGDAGGQYF. CDR3 nucleotide sequence: TGTGCCAGCACGATCGGGGACGCGGGGGGGCAGTACTTC.

The chain employs TRBV9 and TRBJ2-4, with TRBD1 matching over 10 bases. The end of the DNA aligns better with TRBJ2-5, so the J call may be wrong. CDR1 is SGDLS and CDR2 is YYNGEE in the germline V gene. The CDR3 loop spans 16 amino acids. CDR3 bases: TGTGCCAGCAGCTCAGACAGGGGGCGATCTGGAGAGACCCAGTACTTC. Its translation is CASSSDRGRSGETQYF.

The chain is built from TRBV28 and TRBJ2-7, with D tentatively TRBD2 (6 bases). V was clipped by 10 bases and J by 1 base, with 14 bases between them. This CDR3 spans 13 amino acids. CDR1 MDHEN and CDR2 SYDVKM come from the germline V gene. The CDR3 DNA reads as TGTGCCAACCGGGACTCCCAATCCTACGAGCAGTACTTC. It yields the protein CANRDSQSYEQYF.

The rearrangement joins TRBV6-1 to TRBJ2-7; D not certain. Germline assignment: CDR1 MNHNS and CDR2 SASEGT. This CDR3 is built from 13 residues. The ends were cut back, 6 bases at V and 0 bases at J, with 9 bases in the middle. The CDR3 region is CASRSWSSYEQYF. Written as DNA, the CDR3 is TGTGCCAGCAGATCGTGGAGCTCCTACGAGCAGTACTTC.